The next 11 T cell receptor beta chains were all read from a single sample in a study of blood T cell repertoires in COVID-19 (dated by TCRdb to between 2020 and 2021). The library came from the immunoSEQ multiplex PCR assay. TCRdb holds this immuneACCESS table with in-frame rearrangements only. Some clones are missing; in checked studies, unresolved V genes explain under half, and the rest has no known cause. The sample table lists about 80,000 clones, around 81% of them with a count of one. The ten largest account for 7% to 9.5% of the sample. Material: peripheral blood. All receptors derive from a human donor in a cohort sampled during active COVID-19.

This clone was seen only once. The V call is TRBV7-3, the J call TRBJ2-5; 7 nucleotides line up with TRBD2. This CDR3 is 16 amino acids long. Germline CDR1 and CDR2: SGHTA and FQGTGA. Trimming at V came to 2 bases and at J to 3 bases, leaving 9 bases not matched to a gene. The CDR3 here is CASSLQSGVSEETQYF. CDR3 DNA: TGTGCCAGCAGCTTACAGAGCGGGGTGTCAGAAGAGACCCAGTACTTC.

The CDR3 nucleotides read TGTGCCAGCAGTCCCCGTGGAGCGGGGGGTCATTCTTACTTCACAGATACGCAGTATTTT. This codes for CASSPRGAGGHSYFTDTQYF. The J gene is TRBJ2-3, the V gene TRBV6-2 or TRBV6-3; 9 bases agree with TRBD2. The CDR3 runs to 20 residues. J was trimmed by 2 bases and V by 5 bases; bases with no gene match: 20. Germline-derived CDR1 and CDR2 are MNHEY and SVGEGT.

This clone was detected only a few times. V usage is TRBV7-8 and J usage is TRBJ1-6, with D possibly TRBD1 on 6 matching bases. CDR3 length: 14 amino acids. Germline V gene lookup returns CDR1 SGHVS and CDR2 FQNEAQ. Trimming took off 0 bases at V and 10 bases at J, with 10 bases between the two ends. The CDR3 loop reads CASSLAQGRSPLHF. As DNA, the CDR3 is TGTGCCAGCAGCTTAGCTCAGGGGAGATCACCCCTCCACTTT.

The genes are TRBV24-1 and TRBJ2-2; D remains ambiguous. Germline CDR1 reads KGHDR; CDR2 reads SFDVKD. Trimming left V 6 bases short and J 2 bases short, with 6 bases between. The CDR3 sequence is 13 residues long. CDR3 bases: TGTGCCACCAGTAGCCGCAACACCGGGGAGCTGTTTTTT. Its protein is CATSSRNTGELFF.

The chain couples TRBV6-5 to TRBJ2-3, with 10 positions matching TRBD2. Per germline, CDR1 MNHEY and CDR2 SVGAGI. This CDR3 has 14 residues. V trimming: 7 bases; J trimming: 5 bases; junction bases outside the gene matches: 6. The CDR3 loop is CASKLAGRGDTQYF. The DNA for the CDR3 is TGTGCCAGCAAACTAGCGGGGCGGGGAGATACGCAGTATTTT.

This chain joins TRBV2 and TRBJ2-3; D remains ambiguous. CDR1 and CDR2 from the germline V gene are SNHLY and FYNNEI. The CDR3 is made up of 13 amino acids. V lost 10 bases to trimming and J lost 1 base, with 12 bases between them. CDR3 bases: TGTGCCACCCCCCTGTTCGGCACAGATACGCAGTATTTT. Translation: CATPLFGTDTQYF.

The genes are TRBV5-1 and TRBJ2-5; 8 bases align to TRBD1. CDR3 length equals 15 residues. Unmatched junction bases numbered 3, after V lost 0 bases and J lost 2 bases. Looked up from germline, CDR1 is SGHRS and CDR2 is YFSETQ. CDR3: CASSLGTGRQETQYF. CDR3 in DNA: TGCGCCAGCAGCTTGGGGACAGGGCGGCAAGAGACCCAGTACTTC.

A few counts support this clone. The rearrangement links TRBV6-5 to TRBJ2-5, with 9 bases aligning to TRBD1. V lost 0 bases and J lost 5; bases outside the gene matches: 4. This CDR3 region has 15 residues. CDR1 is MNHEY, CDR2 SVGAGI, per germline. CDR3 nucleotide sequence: TGTGCCAGCAGTTACTCAGCACAGGGGGCGGAGACCCAGTACTTC. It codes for CASSYSAQGAETQYF.

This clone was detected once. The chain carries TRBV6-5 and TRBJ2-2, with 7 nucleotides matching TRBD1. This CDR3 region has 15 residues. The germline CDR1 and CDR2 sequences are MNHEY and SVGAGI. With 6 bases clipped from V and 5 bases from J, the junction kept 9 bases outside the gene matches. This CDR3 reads CASRSRQGQTGELFF. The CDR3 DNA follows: TGTGCCAGCAGGTCCCGACAGGGTCAAACCGGGGAGCTGTTTTTT.

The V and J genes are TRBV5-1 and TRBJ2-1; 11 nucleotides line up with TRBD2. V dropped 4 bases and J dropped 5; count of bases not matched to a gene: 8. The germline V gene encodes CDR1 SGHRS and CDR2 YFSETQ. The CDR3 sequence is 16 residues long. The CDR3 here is CASSGSLAGGNNEQFF. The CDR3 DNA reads TGCGCCAGCAGCGGTTCTCTAGCGGGAGGTAACAATGAGCAGTTCTTC.

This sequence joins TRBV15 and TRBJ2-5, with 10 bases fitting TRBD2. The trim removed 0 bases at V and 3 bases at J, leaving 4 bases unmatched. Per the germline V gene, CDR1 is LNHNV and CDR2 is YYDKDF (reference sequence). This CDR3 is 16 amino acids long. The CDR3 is CATSRDSLAGEETQYF. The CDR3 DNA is TGTGCCACCAGCAGAGATAGTCTAGCGGGAGAAGAGACCCAGTACTTC.